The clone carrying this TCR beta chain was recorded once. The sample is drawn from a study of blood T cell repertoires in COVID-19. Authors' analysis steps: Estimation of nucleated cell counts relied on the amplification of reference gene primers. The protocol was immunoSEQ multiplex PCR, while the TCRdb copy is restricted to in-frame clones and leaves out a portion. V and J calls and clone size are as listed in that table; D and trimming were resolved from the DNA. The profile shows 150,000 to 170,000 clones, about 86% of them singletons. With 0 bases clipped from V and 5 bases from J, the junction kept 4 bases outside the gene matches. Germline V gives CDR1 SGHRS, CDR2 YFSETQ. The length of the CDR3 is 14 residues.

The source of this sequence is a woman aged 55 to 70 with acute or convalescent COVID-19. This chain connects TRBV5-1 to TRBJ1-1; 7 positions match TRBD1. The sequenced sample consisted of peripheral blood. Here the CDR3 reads CASSLEGGATEAFF. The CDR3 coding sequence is TGCGCCAGCAGCTTGGAAGGGGGCGCGACTGAAGCTTTCTTT.